The rows below give T cell receptor beta chains drawn from one sample of a study of CD8 T cells in Susac syndrome. Using its own MiXCR run on the immunoSEQ multiplex PCR reads, TCRdb lists one record per CDR3 protein. The data show fewer than 300,000 distinct CDR3 sequences, with roughly 84% seen just once and around 0.11% held by the top ten. The sample consisted of CD8+ T cells from PBMCs. The receptors were sampled from a human donor with multiple sclerosis. Both conserved end residues are part of each CDR3. A D gene is named only where the DNA matches it firmly. Not all rows give a size; the values are once, few, many and, for expanded clones, a class.

abundance: .
d_gene: TRBD2
v_gene: TRBV20-1
j_gene: TRBJ2-7
CDR3nt: TGCAGTGCTAGGCTAGCGGGAGACGGGTTATACGAGCAGTACTTC
CDR3aa: CSARLAGDGLYEQYF

abundance: .
d_gene: TRBD2
v_gene: TRBV7-9
j_gene: TRBJ2-5
CDR3nt: TGTGCCAGCAGCTTATCCAGCGGGGGATTGTACCAAGAGACCCAGTACTTC
CDR3aa: CASSLSSGGLYQETQYF

abundance: .
d_gene: .
v_gene: TRBV5-4
j_gene: TRBJ2-7
CDR3nt: TGTGCCAGCAGCTTTATCGCCGGTTCCTACGAGCAGTACTTC
CDR3aa: CASSFIAGSYEQYF

abundance: .
d_gene: TRBD1
v_gene: TRBV5-5
j_gene: TRBJ1-6
CDR3nt: TGTGCCAGCAGCCCAGGATGGGACAGATCTTCACCCCTCCACTTT
CDR3aa: CASSPGWDRSSPLHF

abundance: once
d_gene: TRBD1
v_gene: TRBV28
j_gene: TRBJ2-5
CDR3nt: TGTGCCAGCCTTCGGACAGGGGAAGAGACCCAGTACTTC
CDR3aa: CASLRTGEETQYF

abundance: once
d_gene: .
v_gene: TRBV7-8
j_gene: TRBJ1-5
CDR3nt: TGTGCCAGCAGCTTAGCGCCCAGGTTCGATTCCCCCCAGCATTTT
CDR3aa: CASSLAPRFDSPQHF

abundance: .
d_gene: TRBD1
v_gene: TRBV28
j_gene: TRBJ1-5
CDR3nt: TGTGCCAGCAGGGTGACAGGGTTGAACAATCAGCCCCAGCATTTT
CDR3aa: CASRVTGLNNQPQHF

abundance: once
d_gene: .
v_gene: TRBV20-1
j_gene: TRBJ2-7
CDR3nt: TGCAGTGCTAGAAGGTACGAGCAGTACTTC
CDR3aa: CSARRYEQYF

abundance: .
d_gene: .
v_gene: TRBV27
j_gene: TRBJ2-4
CDR3nt: TGTGCCAGCAGTTTGGGGGGCATTCAGTACTTC
CDR3aa: CASSLGGIQYF

abundance: .
d_gene: .
v_gene: TRBV28
j_gene: TRBJ1-1
CDR3nt: TGTGCCAGCAGTTTGGGCCCAGAGGGCGCCTTCGAAGCTTTCTTT
CDR3aa: CASSLGPEGAFEAFF

abundance: .
d_gene: .
v_gene: TRBV13
j_gene: TRBJ2-7
CDR3nt: TGTGCCAGCAGCCCCAGCGCGGACAGCTCCTACGAGCAGTACTTC
CDR3aa: CASSPSADSSYEQYF

abundance: .
d_gene: .
v_gene: TRBV12-3/TRBV12-4
j_gene: TRBJ2-7
CDR3nt: TGTGCCAGCAGTTTGGGCTACTACGAGCAGTACTTC
CDR3aa: CASSLGYYEQYF

abundance: .
d_gene: TRBD2
v_gene: TRBV7-9
j_gene: TRBJ2-3
CDR3nt: TGTGCCAGCAGCCGGACTAGCGGTCTATATTTT
CDR3aa: CASSRTSGLYF

abundance: .
d_gene: .
v_gene: TRBV12-3/TRBV12-4
j_gene: TRBJ2-1
CDR3nt: TGTGCCAGCAGTTTAGTATCGCCTGAGCAGTTCTTC
CDR3aa: CASSLVSPEQFF

abundance: once
d_gene: TRBD2
v_gene: TRBV27
j_gene: TRBJ2-3
CDR3nt: TGTGCCAGCAGTTCCCTTCTGGCTAGGCGGGGGGGACGCACAGATACGCAGTATTTT
CDR3aa: CASSSLLARRGGRTDTQYF

abundance: .
d_gene: .
v_gene: TRBV7-9
j_gene: TRBJ1-1
CDR3nt: TGTGCCAGCAGCATTACAGGTAATGAAGCTTTCTTT
CDR3aa: CASSITGNEAFF

abundance: few
d_gene: .
v_gene: TRBV7-9
j_gene: TRBJ1-1
CDR3nt: TGTGCCAGCAGCTTAGAACCGAACACTGAAGCTTTCTTT
CDR3aa: CASSLEPNTEAFF

abundance: few
d_gene: TRBD2
v_gene: TRBV27
j_gene: TRBJ2-1
CDR3nt: TGTGCCAGCAGCCCCGGGACTAGCGGTTACAATGAGCAGTTCTTC
CDR3aa: CASSPGTSGYNEQFF

abundance: .
d_gene: TRBD2
v_gene: TRBV28
j_gene: TRBJ2-7
CDR3nt: TGTGCCAGCAGTTCCCCCATGCTAGCGGGAGATCTCAACGAGCAGTACTTC
CDR3aa: CASSSPMLAGDLNEQYF

abundance: .
d_gene: TRBD2
v_gene: TRBV28
j_gene: TRBJ2-7
CDR3nt: TGTGCCAGCAGCTTACTAGCGGGGCTCTACGAGCAGTACTTC
CDR3aa: CASSLLAGLYEQYF

abundance: once
d_gene: TRBD1
v_gene: TRBV6-1
j_gene: TRBJ1-3
CDR3nt: TGTGCCAGCAGGCCCGGGACAGGGTTCTCTGGAAACACCATATATTTT
CDR3aa: CASRPGTGFSGNTIYF

abundance: .
d_gene: .
v_gene: TRBV19
j_gene: TRBJ1-1
CDR3nt: TGTGCCAGTAGCCTTTTTGCCAGCTCGAACACTGAAGCTTTCTTT
CDR3aa: CASSLFASSNTEAFF